The rows below give T cell receptor beta chains drawn from one sample of a study of beta chain features in type 1 diabetes. Profiled with immunoSEQ multiplex PCR; TCRdb holds only in-frame clones, not every one. The top ten clones hold roughly 0.017% of a sample with about 360,000 clones, 10% to 15% of them seen once. Sequenced material: naive CD4+ T cells from blood. All receptors come from a young man in good health. The CDR3 runs from the conserved cysteine through the conserved F or W. A D gene is named only where the DNA matches it firmly. Clone size is not always given. Where it is, it says once, few, many or a class for expanded clones.

J: TRBJ2-1; size: -; D: TRBD2; V: TRBV7-3; DNA: TGTGCCAGCAGGCGGACTAGCGGGAGTGTCACCTACAATGAGCAGTTCTTC; CDR3: CASRRTSGSVTYNEQFF
J: TRBJ1-1; size: -; D: TRBD1; V: TRBV27; DNA: TGTGCCAGCGGAAGACAGGGATCAAACACTGAAGCTTTCTTT; CDR3: CASGRQGSNTEAFF
J: TRBJ2-7; size: few; D: -; V: TRBV5-4; DNA: TGTGCCAGCCGGGCCGGACAGTCTGTGGGCGAGCAGTACTTC; CDR3: CASRAGQSVGEQYF
J: TRBJ2-2; size: few; D: TRBD1; V: TRBV4-1; DNA: TGCGCCAGCAGCCCCAGGGGTAAGGGGGCGGAAACCGGGGAGCTGTTTTTT; CDR3: CASSPRGKGAETGELFF
J: TRBJ2-7; size: few; D: -; V: TRBV5-1; DNA: TGCGCCAGCAGCCTTGGAACCGCAGGCAGAACCTACGAGCAGTACTTC; CDR3: CASSLGTAGRTYEQYF
J: TRBJ2-7; size: few; D: -; V: TRBV7-2; DNA: TGTGCCAGCAGCTTAGATAGTAGGGGCTACGAGCAGTACTTC; CDR3: CASSLDSRGYEQYF
J: TRBJ2-1; size: -; D: -; V: TRBV27; DNA: TGTGCCAGCCGTCCCTCGGCGGCGTTGGGTGAGCAGTTCTTC; CDR3: CASRPSAALGEQFF
J: TRBJ1-5; size: -; D: TRBD1; V: TRBV28; DNA: TGTGCCAGCAGCGGGGGACAGGGGGCTCAGCCCCAGCATTTT; CDR3: CASSGGQGAQPQHF
J: TRBJ1-2; size: few; D: -; V: TRBV25-1; DNA: TGTGCCAGCAGTGAAAATGGCGGCTACACCTTC; CDR3: CASSENGGYTF
J: TRBJ2-3; size: few; D: -; V: TRBV7-9; DNA: TGTGCCAGCAGCTTAGTGGCGGGGCCCACAGATACGCAGTATTTT; CDR3: CASSLVAGPTDTQYF
J: TRBJ2-3; size: few; D: TRBD2; V: TRBV30; DNA: TGTGCCTGGTGTCTTTCGGCGGGAGGACGGGATACGCAGTATTTT; CDR3: CAWCLSAGGRDTQYF
J: TRBJ1-1; size: -; D: -; V: TRBV7-6; DNA: TGTGCCAGCAGCCCCAGGGGCGGTAACACTGAAGCTTTCTTT; CDR3: CASSPRGGNTEAFF
J: TRBJ1-1; size: few; D: -; V: TRBV14; DNA: TGTGCCAGCAGCCAAGATATGAGAATGAACACTGAAGCTTTCTTT; CDR3: CASSQDMRMNTEAFF
J: TRBJ2-4; size: -; D: -; V: TRBV28; DNA: TGTGCCAGCAAAGGGGAAATAGGTGATCAAAACATTCAGTACTTC; CDR3: CASKGEIGDQNIQYF
J: TRBJ1-1; size: -; D: -; V: TRBV2; DNA: TGTGCCAGCAAAAAAAATGCAGGGATGAACACTGAAGCTTTCTTT; CDR3: CASKKNAGMNTEAFF
J: TRBJ2-7; size: -; D: TRBD2; V: TRBV7-2; DNA: TGTGCCAGCAGCTTAGCGTTGGGGGGGAGGAGCTCCTACGAGCAGTACTTC; CDR3: CASSLALGGRSSYEQYF
J: TRBJ1-1; size: -; D: -; V: TRBV29-1; DNA: TGCAGCGTTGACGTGAACACTGAAGCTTTCTTT; CDR3: CSVDVNTEAFF
J: TRBJ2-3; size: -; D: TRBD1; V: TRBV5-4; DNA: TGTGCCAGCAGCGGGGACAGGGCGGATACGCAGTATTTT; CDR3: CASSGDRADTQYF
J: TRBJ1-1; size: -; D: TRBD1; V: TRBV4-1; DNA: TGCGCCAGCAGCCGAAGACAGGGTTTGAACACTGAAGCTTTCTTT; CDR3: CASSRRQGLNTEAFF
J: TRBJ1-2; size: -; D: -; V: TRBV9; DNA: TGTGCCAGCAGCGCAAAGCTAGCTAACTATGGCTACACCTTC; CDR3: CASSAKLANYGYTF
J: TRBJ2-1; size: few; D: TRBD2; V: TRBV18; DNA: TGTGCCAGCTCACCATTGGCGGGAGGCGGTTACAACGGTGAGCAGTTCTTC; CDR3: CASSPLAGGGYNGEQFF
J: TRBJ1-5; size: -; D: -; V: TRBV19; DNA: TGTGCCAGTAGACAGCCCTATAGCAATCAGCCCCAGCATTTT; CDR3: CASRQPYSNQPQHF
J: TRBJ2-4; size: -; D: TRBD1; V: TRBV5-4; DNA: TGTGCCAGCAGCGAGAGGGGACAGGGTAAAAACATTCAGTACTTC; CDR3: CASSERGQGKNIQYF